The 2 T cell receptor beta chains below come from one sample, sequenced in a study of CD8 T cells in Susac syndrome. Random hexamers served to reverse transcribe roughly 0.45 to 1 ug RNA. TCRdb reprocessed the immunoSEQ multiplex PCR reads with MiXCR, giving one entry per CDR3 protein. The repertoire holds fewer than 350,000 distinct CDR3 sequences, with 92% as singletons. The sample comprised CD4+ T cells from PBMCs. These receptors came from a human donor with multiple sclerosis.

The chain carries TRBV7-2 and TRBJ2-1; TRBD2 matches at 11 bases. Germline CDR1 reads SGHTA; CDR2 reads FQGNSA. This CDR3 has 16 residues. V shed 3 bases and J 6 bases; nucleotides not matched to a gene: 7. As DNA, the CDR3 is TGTGCCAGCAGCTTCCAATCCGGGACTAGCGGCAATGAGCAGTTCTTC. Its translation: CASSFQSGTSGNEQFF.

In this sample, this clonotype turned up a few times. The J gene is TRBJ1-3, the V gene TRBV18; D not resolved. Germline V lookup: CDR1 KGHSH, CDR2 LQKENI. The CDR3 extends over 14 amino acids. The V end lost 1 base, the J end lost 0 bases, and 4 bases lay between the germline ends. The CDR3 DNA follows: TGTGCCAGCTCACCACAGAGCTCTGGAAACACCATATATTTT. It translates to CASSPQSSGNTIYF.